The 20 T cell receptor beta chains in this list originate from one sample, sequenced in a study of T-cell memory formation after mild COVID-19. A single record per CDR3 protein comes from TCRdb applying MiXCR to the 5' RACE reads. The table records fewer than 350,000 distinct CDR3 sequences, about a sixth of them present only once. The sample was PBMCs or a T cell subset sorted from them (not recorded which). The receptor set was obtained from a man aged 18 to 30 who had mild COVID-19 (a few samples of this study predate the infection). Cell type and time point are not known.

This clonotype was picked up one time. The V and J genes are TRBV11-2 and TRBJ1-4, with 9 bases matching TRBD1. The V gene's germline CDR1 is SGHAT and CDR2 FQNNGV. The J segment lost 10 bases and the V segment lost 5 bases, leaving 8 bases of the junction unmatched. The CDR3 runs to 14 residues. Here the CDR3 DNA reads TGTGCCAGCAGCCAGGACAGGGGAGTACGAAAACTGTTTTTT. Translating it yields CASSQDRGVRKLFF. The variable domain in full, completed from reference TRBV11-2 and TRBJ1-4, reads EAGVAQSPRYKIIEKRQSVAFWCNPISGHATLYWYQQILGQGPKLLIQFQNNGVVDDSQLPKDRFSAERLKGVDSTLKIQPAKLEDSAVYLCASSQDRGVRKLFFGSGTQLSVL.

The chain links TRBV5-1 to TRBJ2-3; 11 bases map to TRBD2. The CDR3 is 15 amino acids. CDR1 is SGHRS, CDR2 YFSETQ, per germline. V lost 5 bases to trimming and J lost 2 bases; unmatched junction nucleotides: 4. CDR3 in DNA: TGCGCCAGCAGTCTAGCGGGGGGCACCACAGATACGCAGTATTTT. Translated, it gives CASSLAGGTTDTQYF.

The J gene is TRBJ1-1, the V gene TRBV6-5; the D is unclear. V dropped 6 bases and J dropped 3 bases, with 11 bases sitting between them. The germline gives CDR1 MNHEY, CDR2 SVGAGI. This CDR3 has 13 amino acids. As DNA, the CDR3 is TGTGCCAGCAGCCGAATAGGAGACACTGAAGCTTTCTTT. Residues: CASSRIGDTEAFF.

The table lists this clonotype with a few counts. V gene TRBV4-1 combines with J gene TRBJ2-2; D uncertain. CDR3 length: 15 amino acids. V lost 2 bases to trimming and J lost 0 bases, with 7 bases between them. Per germline, CDR1 MGHRA and CDR2 YSYEKL. The CDR3 region has the DNA TGCGCCAGCAGCCAACGGCGGACGAACACCGGGGAGCTGTTTTTT. The encoded protein is CASSQRRTNTGELFF.

The V gene is TRBV20-1, the J gene TRBJ2-5, with D tentatively TRBD1 or TRBD2 (5 bases each). CDR1 is DFQATT, CDR2 SNEGSKA, per germline (reference sequence). Trimming left V 4 bases short and J 5 bases short, with 17 bases between. CDR3 size: 14 residues. CDR3: CSATTRPGAETQYF. The DNA for the CDR3 is TGCAGTGCTACCACCCGTCCCGGGGCTGAGACCCAGTACTTC.

This clonotype has at least ten counts. This chain's CDR3 is CASSLRKNNEQFF. CDR3 coding DNA: TGTGCCAGCAGCTTGAGAAAAAACAATGAGCAGTTCTTC. The chain is built from TRBV11-2 and TRBJ2-1; D unclear. The germline V and J ends were trimmed by 3 bases and 5 bases, with 8 bases remaining between them. The CDR3 has 13 residues. Germline V lookup: CDR1 SGHAT, CDR2 FQNNGV. Complete variable domain (other parts from reference TRBV11-2 and TRBJ2-1): EAGVAQSPRYKIIEKRQSVAFWCNPISGHATLYWYQQILGQGPKLLIQFQNNGVVDDSQLPKDRFSAERLKGVDSTLKIQPAKLEDSAVYLCASSLRKNNEQFFGPGTRLTVL.

This clonotype was observed a handful of times. The chain combines TRBV29-1 with TRBJ2-2; D gene unclear. V was trimmed by 5 bases and J by 8 bases, leaving 9 bases between them. The CDR3 extends over 11 amino acids. Germline CDR1 reads SQVTM; CDR2 reads ANQGSEA. The CDR3 bases are TGCAGCGTTCGGGTGTCGGGGGAGCTGTTTTTT. It translates to CSVRVSGELFF.

The chain couples TRBV15 to TRBJ2-5, with 7 bases lining up with TRBD2. J gave up 5 bases and V 8 bases, and 8 bases lay outside the gene matches. Germline assignment: CDR1 LNHNV and CDR2 YYDKDF (reference sequence). The CDR3 runs 13 residues. The CDR3 sequence is CATGAGPGETQYF. The DNA of the CDR3 is TGTGCCACCGGAGCGGGGCCGGGGGAGACCCAGTACTTC.

V usage is TRBV10-3 and J usage is TRBJ1-2, with a weak D call TRBD1 (5 bases). Germline lookup yields CDR1 ENHRY and CDR2 SYGVKD. This CDR3 is 15 amino acids long. Deletions cut 3 bases from V and 1 base from J, with 12 bases between. Here the CDR3 DNA reads TGTGCCATCAGTGAAGGGGCGGTGGGTAACTATGGCTACACCTTC. Protein: CAISEGAVGNYGYTF.

The table lists this clonotype with a few counts. The genes are TRBV7-2 and TRBJ2-1; no clear D. This CDR3 has 15 amino acids. Trimming removed 6 bases at V and 6 bases at J, with 18 bases between. The germline CDR1 and CDR2 sequences are SGHTA and FQGNSA. The CDR3 is CASSSSVWARNEQFF. The CDR3 bases are TGTGCCAGCAGTTCGAGCGTTTGGGCACGCAATGAGCAGTTCTTC.

V usage is TRBV7-9 and J usage is TRBJ1-4; D call uncertain. Germline-derived CDR1 and CDR2 are SEHNR and FQNEAQ (reference sequence). Trimming pared 1 base from V and 6 bases from J, leaving 9 bases between. The CDR3 totals 14 residues. The CDR3 region is CASSLEVFDEKLFF. DNA of the CDR3: TGTGCCAGCAGCTTAGAGGTATTCGATGAAAAACTGTTTTTT. Variable domain in full (rest from reference TRBV7-9 and TRBJ1-4): DTGVSQNPRHKITKRGQNVTFRCDPISEHNRLYWYRQTLGQGPEFLTYFQNEAQLEKSRLLSDRFSAERPKGSFSTLEIQRTEQGDSAMYLCASSLEVFDEKLFFGSGTQLSVL.

The CDR3 loop reads CASRTDGGLNIQYF. DNA for the CDR3: TGTGCCAGCAGGACGGACGGGGGTTTAAACATTCAGTACTTC. The V and J genes are TRBV6-1 and TRBJ2-4; tentative D call: TRBD2 (6 bases). The CDR3 consists of 14 residues. Per germline, CDR1 MNHNS and CDR2 SASEGT. The ends were cut back, 6 bases at V and 6 bases at J, with 15 bases in the middle.

This clonotype occurred a few times. The CDR3 spells CAISESEGRGSTEAFF. CDR3 nucleotides: TGTGCCATCAGTGAGTCGGAGGGGCGCGGTAGCACTGAAGCTTTCTTT. The chain carries TRBV10-3 and TRBJ1-1, with D maybe TRBD1 (5 bases). V lost 0 bases and J 4 bases, leaving 15 bases between the germline ends. The V gene's germline CDR1 is ENHRY and CDR2 SYGVKD. This CDR3 comprises 16 residues.

This chain links TRBV11-3 with TRBJ2-1; either TRBD1 or TRBD2 may supply D (7 bases each). There are 14 residues in the CDR3. Trimming stripped 4 bases from V and 10 bases from J, with 17 bases between. The germline V gene has CDR1 SGHNT and CDR2 YENEEA. The CDR3 region is CASSSRGGFGEQFF. The CDR3, as DNA: TGTGCCAGCAGCTCCAGGGGGGGGTTCGGAGAGCAGTTCTTC.

The V and J genes are TRBV20-1 and TRBJ1-1; D perhaps matches TRBD1 (6 bases). The CDR3 is 15 amino acids. Germline loops: CDR1 DFQATT, CDR2 SNEGSKA (reference sequence). Trimming cost V 0 bases and J 0 bases, with 11 bases left between them. The CDR3 region has the DNA TGCAGTGCTAGAGATGGGGGGCGAATGAACACTGAAGCTTTCTTT. Translating it yields CSARDGGRMNTEAFF.

There are a few counts of this clonotype. The rearrangement joins TRBV19 to TRBJ1-1; D is undetermined. The CDR3 totals 13 residues. V was clipped by 7 bases and J by 4 bases, with 13 bases between them. The germline gives CDR1 LNHDA, CDR2 SQIVND (reference sequence). This CDR3 is CASIDPSATEAFF. CDR3 in DNA: TGTGCCAGTATTGATCCTTCAGCCACTGAAGCTTTCTTT.

V and J are TRBV6-6 and TRBJ2-5; 9 positions match TRBD2. Trimming cost V 6 bases and J 2 bases; bases outside gene matches: 4. Germline CDR1 reads MNHNY; CDR2 reads SVGAGI (reference sequence). The CDR3 sequence is 14 residues long. DNA of the CDR3: TGTGCCAGCAGACGACTAGCGGTACAAGAGACCCAGTACTTC. Translating it yields CASRRLAVQETQYF.

The chain has TRBV12-3 or TRBV12-4 and TRBJ2-7; no reliable D call. V lost 0 bases, J lost 7 bases, and 16 bases lay in between. There are 15 residues in the CDR3. CDR3 bases: TGTGCCAGCAGTTTAGCGGCCAGCTCGGCAGCGGAGCAGTACTTC. It specifies CASSLAASSAAEQYF.

This clonotype showed up many times. The chain combines TRBV3-1 with TRBJ2-5, with TRBD2 matching 9 bases. Per the germline V gene, CDR1 is LGHDT and CDR2 is YNNKEL (reference sequence). The CDR3 consists of 14 residues. Trimming cost V 6 bases and J 7 bases; bases outside gene matches: 9. CDR3 loop: CASSRLAGEGTQYF. DNA for the CDR3: TGTGCCAGCAGTCGATTAGCGGGGGAAGGGACCCAGTACTTC.

This clonotype occurred many times. The rearrangement joins TRBV6-4 to TRBJ2-6; D remains ambiguous. The germline V and J ends were trimmed by 3 bases and 0 bases, with 9 bases remaining between them. This CDR3 is 16 amino acids long. The germline V gene encodes CDR1 MRHNA and CDR2 SNTAGT. CDR3 protein: CASSESSRSGANVLTF. The DNA of the CDR3 is TGTGCCAGCAGTGAATCCTCACGCTCTGGGGCCAACGTCCTGACTTTC.